The clone carrying this T cell receptor beta chain occurred many times. One entry per CDR3 protein results from TCRdb running MiXCR on the 5' RACE reads. The sample gives around 81,000 distinct CDR3 sequences, 14% of which show up once; approximately 11% is in the top ten. This sample is part of a study of early T cells in non-severe SARS-CoV-2 infection. Germline-derived CDR1 and CDR2 are DFQATT and SNEGSKA (reference sequence). The CDR3 is 13 residues long. V lost 5 bases and J lost 6, with 13 bases in between. J is TRBJ1-4 and V is TRBV20-1; D unresolved. The sequence was obtained from an adult who was a healthcare worker with PCR-confirmed SARS-CoV-2 infection or an uninfected control (not recorded which). Sequencing input: whole blood. Written as DNA, the CDR3 is TGCAGTGCTGCAGGTTTTCTGGATGAAAAACTGTTTTTT. Encoded protein: CSAAGFLDEKLFF.